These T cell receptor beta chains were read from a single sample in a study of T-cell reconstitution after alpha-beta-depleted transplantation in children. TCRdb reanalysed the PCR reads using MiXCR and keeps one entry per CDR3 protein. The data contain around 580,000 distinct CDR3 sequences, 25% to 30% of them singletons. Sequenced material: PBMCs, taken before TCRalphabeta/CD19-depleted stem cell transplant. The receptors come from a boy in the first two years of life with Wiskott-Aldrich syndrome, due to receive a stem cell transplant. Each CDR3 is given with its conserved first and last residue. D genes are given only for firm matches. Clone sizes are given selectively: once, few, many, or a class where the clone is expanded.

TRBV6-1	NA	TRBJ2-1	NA	CASGPFELDNEQFF	TGTGCCAGTGGGCCATTCGAGCTGGACAATGAGCAGTTCTTC
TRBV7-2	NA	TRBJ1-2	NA	CASSAYGINYGYTF	TGTGCCAGCAGCGCCTATGGGATTAACTATGGCTACACCTTC
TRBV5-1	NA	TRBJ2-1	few	CASSGSRAPIGNDQFF	TGCGCCAGCAGCGGGAGCAGGGCGCCGATTGGCAATGACCAGTTCTTC
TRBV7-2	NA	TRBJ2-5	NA	CASSFGMGRKETQYF	TGTGCCAGCAGCTTTGGGATGGGACGGAAAGAGACCCAGTACTTC
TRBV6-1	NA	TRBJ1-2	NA	CASSEAKMGYTF	TGTGCCAGCAGTGAAGCCAAAATGGGCTACACCTTC
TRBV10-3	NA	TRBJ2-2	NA	CAISESQILTNTGELFF	TGTGCCATCAGTGAGTCACAGATCCTTACGAACACCGGGGAGCTGTTTTTT
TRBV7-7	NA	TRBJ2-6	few	CASGVRGANVLTF	TGTGCCAGCGGGGTGCGGGGGGCCAACGTCCTGACTTTC
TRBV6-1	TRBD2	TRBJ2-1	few	CASNPTAGGGRASGQFF	TGTGCCAGCAACCCTACGGCCGGTGGCGGGAGGGCCTCGGGGCAGTTCTTC
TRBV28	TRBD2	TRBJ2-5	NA	CASSLRAGKLETQYF	TGTGCCAGCAGTTTAAGAGCGGGAAAACTCGAGACCCAGTACTTC
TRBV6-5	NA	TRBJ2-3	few	CASSYETGAPDTQYF	TGTGCCAGCAGTTACGAGACGGGAGCCCCAGATACGCAGTATTTT
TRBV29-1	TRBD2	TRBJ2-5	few	CSVELAGAQETQYF	TGCAGCGTTGAACTAGCGGGTGCCCAAGAGACCCAGTACTTC
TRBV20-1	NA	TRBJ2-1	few	CSARDLGQIQFF	TGCAGTGCTAGAGATTTAGGGCAGATTCAGTTCTTC
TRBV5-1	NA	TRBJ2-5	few	CASSLEMGRQETQYF	TGCGCCAGCAGCTTGGAAATGGGGCGTCAAGAGACCCAGTACTTC
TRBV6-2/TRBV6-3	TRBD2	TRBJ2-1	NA	CASRAGLSSYNEQFF	TGTGCCAGCAGAGCGGGACTCAGCTCCTACAATGAGCAGTTCTTC
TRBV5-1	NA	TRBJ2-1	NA	CASSLPGPEQFF	TGCGCCAGCAGCCTACCGGGACCGGAGCAGTTCTTC
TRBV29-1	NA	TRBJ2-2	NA	CSVEGGGATGELFF	TGCAGCGTCGAGGGGGGGGGAGCCACCGGGGAGCTGTTTTTT
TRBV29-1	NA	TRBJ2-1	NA	CSVGGRLGNEQFF	TGCAGCGTTGGAGGGAGACTAGGCAATGAGCAGTTCTTC
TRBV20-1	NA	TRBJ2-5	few	CSARVGIETQYF	TGCAGTGCTAGGGTAGGGATCGAGACCCAGTACTTC
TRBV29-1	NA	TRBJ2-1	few	CSAGTNYNEQFF	TGCAGCGCCGGGACCAACTACAATGAGCAGTTCTTC
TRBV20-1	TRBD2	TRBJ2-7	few	CSAYLAGARYEQYF	TGCAGTGCTTATTTAGCGGGAGCCCGGTACGAGCAGTACTTC
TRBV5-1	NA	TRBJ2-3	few	CASSLGELKDTQYF	TGCGCCAGCAGCTTGGGGGAGCTGAAAGATACGCAGTATTTT
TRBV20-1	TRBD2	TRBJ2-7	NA	CSASGGSASYEQYF	TGCAGTGCTAGCGGCGGGAGCGCTTCCTACGAGCAGTACTTC
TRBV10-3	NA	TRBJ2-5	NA	CAIRPGPQETQYF	TGTGCCATCAGGCCGGGACCTCAAGAGACCCAGTACTTC
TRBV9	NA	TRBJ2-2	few	CASSARERNTGELFF	TGTGCCAGCAGCGCCAGGGAGCGGAACACCGGGGAGCTGTTTTTT
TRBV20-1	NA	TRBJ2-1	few	CSATTRRYNEQFF	TGCAGTGCCACGACTAGAAGGTACAATGAGCAGTTCTTC
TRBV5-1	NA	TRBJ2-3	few	CASSLAPGADTQYF	TGCGCCAGCAGCTTGGCCCCGGGAGCAGATACGCAGTATTTT
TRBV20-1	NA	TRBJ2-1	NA	CSASPTSSYNEQFF	TGCAGTGCTAGTCCCACTAGCTCCTACAATGAGCAGTTCTTC
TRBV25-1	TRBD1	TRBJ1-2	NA	CASTPSGQGLNYGYTF	TGTGCCAGCACACCATCCGGACAGGGGTTGAACTATGGCTACACCTTC
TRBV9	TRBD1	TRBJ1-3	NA	CASSVAGTGGAFPGNTIYF	TGTGCCAGCAGCGTAGCGGGAACAGGGGGCGCGTTTCCCGGAAACACCATATATTTT
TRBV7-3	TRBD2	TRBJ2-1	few	CASSPRGGSTHNEQFF	TGTGCCAGCAGCCCGAGGGGCGGGAGCACCCACAATGAGCAGTTCTTC
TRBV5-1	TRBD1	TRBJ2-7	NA	CASSYGTVDYEQYF	TGCGCCAGCAGCTACGGGACAGTAGACTACGAGCAGTACTTC
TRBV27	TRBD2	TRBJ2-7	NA	CASSFLASGGAYEQYF	TGTGCCAGCAGTTTTTTAGCAAGCGGGGGCGCCTACGAGCAGTACTTC
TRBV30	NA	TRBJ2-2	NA	CAWSVSITGELFF	TGTGCCTGGAGTGTTAGTATAACCGGGGAGCTGTTTTTT
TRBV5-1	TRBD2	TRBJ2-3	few	CASSGIAGVSTDTQYF	TGCGCCAGCAGCGGGATAGCGGGAGTGAGCACAGATACGCAGTATTTT
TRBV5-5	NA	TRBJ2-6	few	CASSTLRDTAGANVLTF	TGTGCCAGCAGCACCCTCCGGGACACAGCTGGGGCCAACGTCCTGACTTTC
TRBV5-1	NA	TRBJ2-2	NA	CASSLSPRYTGELFF	TGCGCCAGCAGCTTAAGCCCGAGGTACACCGGGGAGCTGTTTTTT
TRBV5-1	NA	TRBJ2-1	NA	CASRADSGPYNEQFF	TGCGCCAGCAGGGCCGATAGCGGACCTTACAATGAGCAGTTCTTC
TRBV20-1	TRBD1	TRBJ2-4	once	CSAGQGAAKNIQYF	TGCAGTGCTGGACAGGGGGCGGCCAAAAACATTCAGTACTTC
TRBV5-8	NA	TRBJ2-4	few	CASSKPGLAKNIQYF	TGTGCCAGCAGCAAGCCGGGATTAGCCAAAAACATTCAGTACTTC
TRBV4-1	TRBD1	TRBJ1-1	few	CASSQKQGALNTEAFF	TGCGCCAGCAGCCAAAAACAGGGGGCCTTGAACACTGAAGCTTTCTTT
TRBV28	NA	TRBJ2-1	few	CASSLWSRGAGDNEQFF	TGTGCCAGCAGTTTATGGTCTCGGGGGGCTGGGGACAATGAGCAGTTCTTC
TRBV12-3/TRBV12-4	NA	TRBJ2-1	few	CASSFFMNNEQFF	TGTGCCAGCAGTTTTTTCATGAACAATGAGCAGTTCTTC
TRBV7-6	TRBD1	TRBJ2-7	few	CASSLNPGQDSEQYF	TGTGCCAGCAGCTTGAACCCGGGACAGGATTCCGAGCAGTACTTC
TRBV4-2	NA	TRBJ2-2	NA	CASSRLRTGSSGELFF	TGTGCCAGCAGCCGCTTACGTACAGGGTCGTCCGGGGAGCTGTTTTTT
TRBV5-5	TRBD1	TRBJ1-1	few	CASRTGWGTEAFF	TGTGCCAGCAGGACAGGGTGGGGCACTGAAGCTTTCTTT
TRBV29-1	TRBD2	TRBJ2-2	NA	CSVVLAGGVGGELFF	TGCAGCGTTGTCCTAGCGGGAGGGGTCGGCGGGGAGCTGTTTTTT
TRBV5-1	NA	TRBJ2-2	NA	CASSSPGLSRSTGELFF	TGCGCCAGCAGCTCCCCCGGCCTCAGTCGATCGACCGGGGAGCTGTTTTTT
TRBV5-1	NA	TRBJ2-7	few	CASSYGLSKEQYF	TGCGCCAGCAGCTATGGACTGTCTAAAGAGCAGTACTTC
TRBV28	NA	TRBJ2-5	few	CASRPGLETQYF	TGTGCCAGCAGACCAGGGCTCGAGACCCAGTACTTC
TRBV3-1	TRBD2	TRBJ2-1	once	CASTLAGVSYNEQFF	TGTGCCAGCACCTTGGCGGGAGTTTCTTACAATGAGCAGTTCTTC
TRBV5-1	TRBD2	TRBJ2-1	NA	CASSRNIAGGSYNEQFF	TGCGCCAGCAGCCGTAATATAGCGGGAGGATCCTACAATGAGCAGTTCTTC
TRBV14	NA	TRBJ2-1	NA	CASSPTRVEQFF	TGTGCCAGCAGCCCTACTAGGGTTGAGCAGTTCTTC
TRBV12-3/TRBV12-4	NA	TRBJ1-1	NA	CASSQPRDSMNTEAFF	TGTGCCAGCAGCCAACCCCGAGACAGTATGAACACTGAAGCTTTCTTT